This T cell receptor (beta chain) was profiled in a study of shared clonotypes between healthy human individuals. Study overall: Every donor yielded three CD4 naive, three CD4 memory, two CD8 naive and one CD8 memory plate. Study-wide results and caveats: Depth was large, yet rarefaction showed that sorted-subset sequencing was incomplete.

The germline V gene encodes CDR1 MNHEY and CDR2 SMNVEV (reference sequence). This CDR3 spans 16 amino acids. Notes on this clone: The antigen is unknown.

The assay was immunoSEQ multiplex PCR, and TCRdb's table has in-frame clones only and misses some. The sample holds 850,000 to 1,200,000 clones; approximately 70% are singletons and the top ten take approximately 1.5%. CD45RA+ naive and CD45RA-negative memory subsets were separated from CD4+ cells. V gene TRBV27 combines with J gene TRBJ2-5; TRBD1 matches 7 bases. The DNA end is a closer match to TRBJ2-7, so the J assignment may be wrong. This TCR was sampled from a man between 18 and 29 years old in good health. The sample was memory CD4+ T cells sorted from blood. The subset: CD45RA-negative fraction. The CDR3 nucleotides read TGTGCCAGCATCCCCTTATACGACAGGGACCCCTACGAGCAGTACTTC. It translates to CASIPLYDRDPYEQYF.